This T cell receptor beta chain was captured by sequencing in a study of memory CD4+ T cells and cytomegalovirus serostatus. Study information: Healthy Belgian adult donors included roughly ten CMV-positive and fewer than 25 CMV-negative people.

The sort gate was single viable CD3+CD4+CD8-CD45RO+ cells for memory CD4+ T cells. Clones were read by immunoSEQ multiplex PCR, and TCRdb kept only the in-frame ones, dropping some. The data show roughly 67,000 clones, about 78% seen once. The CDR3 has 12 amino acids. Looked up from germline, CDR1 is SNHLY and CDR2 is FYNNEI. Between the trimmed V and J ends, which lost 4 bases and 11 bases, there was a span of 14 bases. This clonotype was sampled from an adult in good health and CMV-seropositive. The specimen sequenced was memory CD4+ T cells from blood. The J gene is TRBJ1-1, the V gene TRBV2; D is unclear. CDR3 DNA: TGTGCCAGCAGTGCCTTGGCGGTGCGGGCTTTCTTT. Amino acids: CASSALAVRAFF.